This TCR beta chain was sequenced during a study of beta chain features in type 1 diabetes. Study observations and caveats: A possible short-template PCR bias applies equally to patients and controls. Significant though moderate, a shortening of TCRB CDR3s appeared in all four CD4+ subsets of Type 1 diabetes patients.

V lost 4 bases to trimming and J lost 2 bases, with 10 bases between them. Germline loops: CDR1 SQVTM, CDR2 ANQGSEA. The CDR3 is made up of 13 amino acids. As regards this clone: Its antigen is unknown.

The whole isolated RNA underwent reverse transcription, so sequencing captured expressed TCRB transcripts. The table came from immunoSEQ multiplex PCR; TCRdb's copy has only in-frame clones and leaves some out. The table shows 350,000 to 450,000 clones, with 10% to 15% occurring only once. The receptor comes from a woman under 30 with type 1 diabetes. Sequences were obtained from naive CD4+ T cells from blood. The gene calls are TRBV29-1 and TRBJ2-3; a weak D match, TRBD1 (5 bases). The DNA of the CDR3 is TGCAGCGTTGCAGGGCGGACCACAGATACGCAGTATTTT. As protein: CSVAGRTTDTQYF.